The 30 T cell receptor beta chains below were found in one sample sequenced in a study of technical replicates of blood from several donors. The repertoire was sequenced with immunoSEQ multiplex PCR; TCRdb's copy has only in-frame clones and lacks some. The table records 15,000 to 20,000 clones, 80% to 90% of them present only once. Sequenced: PBMCs. Receptors were obtained from a human donor in good health.

This rearrangement joins TRBV10-3 to TRBJ2-5; 9 bases are a match to TRBD1. The CDR3 spans 14 residues. Trimming cost V 2 bases and J 4 bases; bases outside gene matches: 2. The V gene's germline CDR1 is ENHRY and CDR2 SYGVKD. The CDR3 protein is CAISEGTGRETQYF. DNA of the CDR3: TGTGCCATCAGTGAGGGGACAGGGAGAGAGACCCAGTACTTC.

CDR3 DNA sequence: TGTGCCAGTAAAAGGGTGAGGGACACCGGGGAGCTGTTTTTT. This translates into CASKRVRDTGELFF. The rearrangement uses TRBV19 and TRBJ2-2; maybe TRBD2 (5 bases). CDR3 length: 14 residues. V was cut by 7 bases and J by 3 bases, with 12 bases left in between. In germline, CDR1 is LNHDA, CDR2 SQIVND (reference sequence).

V and J are TRBV5-1 and TRBJ2-4; possible D gene TRBD1, 6 bases. The CDR3 contains 15 residues. Trimming took off 4 bases at V and 6 bases at J, with 17 bases between the two ends. Germline loops: CDR1 SGHRS, CDR2 YFSETQ. CDR3 DNA: TGCGCCAGCAGCATTCACACAGGGTTAGGAAACATTCAGTACTTC. Translated, it gives CASSIHTGLGNIQYF. The full variable domain, rest sourced from reference TRBV5-1 and TRBJ2-4, is KAGVTQTPRYLIKTRGQQVTLSCSPISGHRSVSWYQQTPGQGLQFLFEYFSETQRNKGNFPGRFSGRQFSNSRSEMNVSTLELGDSALYLCASSIHTGLGNIQYFGAGTRLSVL.

The chain is built from TRBV30 and TRBJ1-2, with 8 bases identical to TRBD1. V shed 3 bases, J shed 8 bases, and the junction held 8 bases outside the gene matches. This CDR3 region has 13 residues. Germline CDR1 is GTSNPN and CDR2 is SVGIG (reference sequence). The CDR3 here is CAWRGLRQGGYTF. CDR3 nucleotides: TGTGCCTGGAGAGGTTTACGACAGGGGGGCTACACCTTC.

The chain is built from TRBV29-1 and TRBJ1-5; 8 positions match TRBD1. Germline CDR1 SQVTM, CDR2 ANQGSEA. Losses at the gene ends were 3 bases for V and 6 bases for J; bases not matched to a gene: 4. This CDR3 contains 13 residues. The CDR3 DNA reads TGCAGCGTTGATATAGGACAGGGTCAGCCCCAGCATTTT. Protein product: CSVDIGQGQPQHF.

V and J are TRBV4-2 and TRBJ1-1; D is unclear. Germline V lookup: CDR1 LGHNA, CDR2 YNFKEQ. V was pared by 0 bases and J by 5 bases, with 13 bases between. The length of the CDR3 is 15 residues. The CDR3 sequence is CASSQEVAPGTEAFF. The CDR3 DNA reads TGTGCCAGCAGCCAAGAGGTGGCCCCGGGGACTGAAGCTTTCTTT.

V and J are TRBV5-1 and TRBJ2-7, with 7 nucleotides matching TRBD2. Germline V gene sequence: CDR1 SGHRS, CDR2 YFSETQ. CDR3 size: 16 residues. V was pared by 0 bases and J by 3 bases, with 9 bases of the junction left unmatched. CDR3 sequence (DNA): TGCGCCAGCAGCTTGGCCTTGTCTAGCGGATTCTACGAGCAGTACTTC. Its translation is CASSLALSSGFYEQYF.

This sequence joins TRBV7-9 and TRBJ2-3; D uncertain. CDR1 and CDR2 from the germline V gene are SEHNR and FQNEAQ (reference sequence). V was trimmed by 2 bases and J by 6 bases, leaving 6 bases between them. The CDR3 has 12 residues. CDR3 amino acids: CASSLILDTQYF. Here the CDR3 DNA reads TGTGCCAGCAGCTTAATTCTCGATACGCAGTATTTT.

The chain has TRBV7-8 and TRBJ2-4; 7 bases map to TRBD1. The CDR3 spans 14 residues. V shed 5 bases, J shed 3 bases, and the junction held 4 bases outside the gene matches. In germline, CDR1 is SGHVS, CDR2 FQNEAQ. The CDR3 DNA is TGTGCCAGCAGCCCCAGGGGGAGCAAAAACATTCAGTACTTC. It yields the protein CASSPRGSKNIQYF.

The chain recombines TRBV19 with TRBJ2-7, with a tentative D call TRBD2 (6 bases). Germline values: CDR1 LNHDA, CDR2 SQIVND (reference sequence). V was clipped by 6 bases and J by 2 bases, with 14 bases between them. The CDR3 has 14 residues. CDR3 sequence reads: CASSEERVPYEQYF. DNA of the CDR3: TGTGCCAGTAGCGAGGAGCGGGTCCCCTACGAGCAGTACTTC.

The V call is TRBV6-5, the J call TRBJ2-7, with 13 bases lining up with TRBD2. Losses at the gene ends were 6 bases for V and 2 bases for J; bases not matched to a gene: 1. From germline, CDR1 is MNHEY and CDR2 SVGAGI. This CDR3 contains 14 residues. This CDR3 is CASSGLAGAYEQYF. CDR3 bases: TGTGCCAGCAGCGGACTAGCGGGGGCCTACGAGCAGTACTTC.

The rearrangement links TRBV6-1 to TRBJ2-7; TRBD2 might be the D (5 bases). The germline V gene has CDR1 MNHNS and CDR2 SASEGT. V lost 1 base to trimming and J lost 0 bases, with 10 bases between them. The CDR3 has 15 residues. CDR3 loop: CASSEEEGGSYEQYF. CDR3 bases: TGTGCCAGCAGTGAAGAAGAGGGTGGCTCCTACGAGCAGTACTTC.

The gene calls are TRBV5-4 and TRBJ2-7, with D possibly being TRBD1 (8 bases). This CDR3 is 13 amino acids long. Looked up from germline, CDR1 is SGHNT and CDR2 is YYREEE (reference sequence). Trimming removed 7 bases from V and 3 bases from J, with 14 bases in between. The CDR3 here is CASGYRGGYEQYF. DNA of the CDR3: TGTGCCAGCGGTTACAGGGGGGGCTACGAGCAGTACTTC. The full variable domain, rest sourced from reference TRBV5-4 and TRBJ2-7, is ETGVTQSPTHLIKTRGQQVTLRCSSQSGHNTVSWYQQALGQGPQFIFQYYREEENGRGNFPPRFSGLQFPNYSSELNVNALELDDSALYLCASGYRGGYEQYFGPGTRLTVT.

This clone is judged medium-sized. This chain uses TRBV5-6 with TRBJ2-7, with D possibly matching TRBD1 (6 bases). The CDR3 runs 13 residues. Germline CDR1 reads SGHDT; CDR2 reads YYEEEE. Trimming shortened V by 2 bases and J by 2 bases, and 8 bases separated the two germline ends. The CDR3 spells CASSFGGPYEQYF. The CDR3 DNA reads TGTGCCAGCAGCTTTGGGGGCCCCTACGAGCAGTACTTC.

The chain recombines TRBV11-3 with TRBJ2-1; 7 positions agree with TRBD2. The CDR3 has 17 amino acids. Losses at the gene ends were 1 base for V and 0 bases for J; bases not matched to a gene: 6. From germline, CDR1 is SGHNT and CDR2 YENEEA. The CDR3 here is CASSLGLRGSSYNEQFF. CDR3 sequence (DNA): TGTGCCAGCAGCTTAGGGCTCCGCGGGAGCTCCTACAATGAGCAGTTCTTC.

The J gene is TRBJ1-1, the V gene TRBV7-2; D remains ambiguous. CDR1 SGHTA and CDR2 FQGNSA come from the germline V gene. Deletions cut 3 bases from V and 11 bases from J, with 16 bases between. The CDR3 is made up of 13 amino acids. The CDR3 sequence is CASSFMATPKAFF. Written as DNA, the CDR3 is TGTGCCAGCAGCTTTATGGCAACGCCGAAGGCTTTCTTT.

The chain uses TRBV5-6 and TRBJ1-1, with 7 bases that match TRBD1. This CDR3 is built from 15 residues. Losses at the gene ends were 0 bases for V and 3 bases for J; bases not matched to a gene: 5. Germline CDR1 SGHDT, CDR2 YYEEEE. The CDR3 nucleotides are TGTGCCAGCAGCTTGGGGGGACAGTATTACACTGAAGCTTTCTTT. This translates into CASSLGGQYYTEAFF.

The V gene is TRBV5-1, the J gene TRBJ2-7; 9 bases agree with TRBD1. CDR1 is SGHRS and CDR2 is YFSETQ in the germline V gene. The V segment lost 4 bases and the J segment 1 base; nucleotides outside the gene matches: 3. The CDR3 sequence is 14 residues long. CDR3 protein: CASSPGQGSYEQYF. The CDR3 coding sequence is TGCGCCAGCAGCCCGGGACAGGGTTCCTACGAGCAGTACTTC.

This sequence joins TRBV29-1 and TRBJ2-1; 9 bases are a match to TRBD2. V lost 4 bases and J lost 9; bases outside the gene matches: 10. Germline V gives CDR1 SQVTM, CDR2 ANQGSEA. The CDR3 is 14 residues long. This CDR3 reads CSVVDSGSNGEQFF. CDR3 nucleotide sequence: TGCAGCGTTGTAGATAGCGGGAGTAATGGTGAGCAGTTCTTC.

This chain joins TRBV2 and TRBJ2-1; 8 positions agree with TRBD1. CDR1 SNHLY and CDR2 FYNNEI come from the germline V gene. This CDR3 has 15 residues. V gave up 6 bases and J gave up 7 bases; unmatched junction bases: 11. The CDR3 DNA reads TGTGCCAGCAGGCTGGGGCAGGGGGCGCAAAATGAGCAGTTCTTC. It is translated as CASRLGQGAQNEQFF.

J is TRBJ1-5 and V is TRBV19; the match to TRBD1 covers 8 bases. V was pared by 5 bases and J by 3 bases, with 6 bases of the junction left unmatched. Germline CDR1 and CDR2: LNHDA and SQIVND (reference sequence). The CDR3 totals 15 residues. CDR3 protein: CASSPGQAFNQPQHF. As DNA, the CDR3 is TGTGCCAGTAGTCCGGGACAGGCGTTCAATCAGCCCCAGCATTTT. The whole variable domain, filled in from reference TRBV19 and TRBJ1-5, reads DGGITQSPKYLFRKEGQNVTLSCEQNLNHDAMYWYRQDPGQGLRLIYYSQIVNDFQKGDIAEGYSVSREKKESFPLTVTSAQKNPTAFYLCASSPGQAFNQPQHFGDGTRLSIL.

This rearrangement joins TRBV2 to TRBJ2-3, with D possibly matching TRBD2 (5 bases). Germline CDR1 and CDR2: SNHLY and FYNNEI. CDR3 length: 15 amino acids. Trimming removed 3 bases at V and 0 bases at J, with 10 bases between. Here the CDR3 DNA reads TGTGCCAGCAGTGAGAGCGGAGCTAGCACAGATACGCAGTATTTT. Translation gives CASSESGASTDTQYF.

The chain couples TRBV19 to TRBJ2-1; a possible D gene is TRBD2 (5 bases). Germline V gene sequence: CDR1 LNHDA, CDR2 SQIVND (reference sequence). The CDR3 sequence is 14 residues long. The V end lost 3 bases, the J end lost 5 bases, and 11 bases lay between the germline ends. CDR3 in DNA: TGTGCCAGTAGTATGGGCCTAGCCCACAATGAGCAGTTCTTC. Its protein is CASSMGLAHNEQFF.

The chain links TRBV2 to TRBJ1-1; D may be TRBD1 (5 bases). Germline-derived CDR1 and CDR2 are SNHLY and FYNNEI. This CDR3 comprises 12 residues. V dropped 7 bases and J dropped 5 bases, with 11 bases sitting between them. The CDR3 nucleotides read TGTGCCAGCACTCTAGGGGTAACTGAAGCTTTCTTT. This translates into CASTLGVTEAFF.

The chain couples TRBV4-2 to TRBJ1-5; 10 nucleotides agree with TRBD1. The CDR3 contains 15 residues. V lost 4 bases, J lost 4 bases, and 4 bases stayed unmatched. Germline CDR1 is LGHNA and CDR2 is YNFKEQ. In DNA, the CDR3 is TGTGCCAGCAGCCCGACAGGGGGCGGAAATCAGCCCCAGCATTTT. It yields the protein CASSPTGGGNQPQHF.

This chain links TRBV10-3 with TRBJ2-7; 8 bases match TRBD2. V shed 9 bases and J 2 bases; nucleotides not matched to a gene: 3. This CDR3 has 12 residues. CDR1 ENHRY and CDR2 SYGVKD come from the germline V gene. DNA for the CDR3: TGTGCCATAGCGGGAGAAACCTACGAGCAGTACTTC. Its translation: CAIAGETYEQYF.

The chain uses TRBV7-3 and TRBJ2-2; 12 nucleotides line up with TRBD2. CDR3 length: 16 amino acids. After removal of 5 bases from V and 7 bases from J, the junction contained 8 bases not matched to a gene. Per the germline V gene, CDR1 is SGHTA and CDR2 is FQGTGA. CDR3 in DNA: TGTGCCAGCAGCCCAACTAGCGGGAGGACGGACGGGGAGCTGTTTTTT. It is translated as CASSPTSGRTDGELFF.

The chain has TRBV28 and TRBJ2-5; D is unresolved. V was cut by 7 bases and J by 1 base, with 19 bases left in between. The CDR3 extends over 16 amino acids. The germline V gene has CDR1 MDHEN and CDR2 SYDVKM. CDR3: CASTPRFPRPQETQYF. The DNA for the CDR3 is TGTGCCAGCACTCCCCGGTTCCCCCGTCCCCAAGAGACCCAGTACTTC.

The V call is TRBV28, the J call TRBJ2-1, with TRBD2 matching 10 bases. V gave up 5 bases and J gave up 13 bases; unmatched junction bases: 11. CDR1 and CDR2 (germline): MDHEN, SYDVKM. CDR3 length: 14 residues. The CDR3: CASSRLAGAPRQFF. For the CDR3, the DNA is TGTGCCAGCAGTCGTCTAGCGGGGGCCCCTCGTCAGTTCTTC.

This clone showed up just once. The chain recombines TRBV6-5 with TRBJ1-3; TRBD1 is a possible D gene (5 bases). This CDR3 comprises 15 residues. CDR1 and CDR2 (germline): MNHEY, SVGAGI. The V end lost 0 bases, the J end lost 2 bases, and 8 bases lay between the germline ends. CDR3 in amino acids: CASSYSGQTGNTIYF. CDR3 nucleotides: TGTGCCAGCAGTTACTCGGGGCAGACTGGAAACACCATATATTTT.